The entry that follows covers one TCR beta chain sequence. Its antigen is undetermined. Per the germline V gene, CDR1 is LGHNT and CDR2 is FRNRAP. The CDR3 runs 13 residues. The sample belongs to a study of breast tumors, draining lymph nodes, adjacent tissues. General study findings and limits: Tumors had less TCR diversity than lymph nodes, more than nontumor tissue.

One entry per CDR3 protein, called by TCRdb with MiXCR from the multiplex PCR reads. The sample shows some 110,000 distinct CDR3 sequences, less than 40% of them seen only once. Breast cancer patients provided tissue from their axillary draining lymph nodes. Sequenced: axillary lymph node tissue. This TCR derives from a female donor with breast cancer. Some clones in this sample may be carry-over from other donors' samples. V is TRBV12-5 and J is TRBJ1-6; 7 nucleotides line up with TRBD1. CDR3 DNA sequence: TGTGCCAGCAGTTTGGAAACAGGGGCCTCCCTCCACTTT. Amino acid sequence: CASSLETGASLHF.